The present entry profiles one T cell receptor (beta chain) with its context. Its antigen is still unknown. Only in-frame clones appear in the TCRdb table, and some are missing; sequencing was by immunoSEQ multiplex PCR. The table records 160,000 or so clones, 87% of them present only once. Specified time point: blood 2 weeks post-SBRT. Treatment: 15 Gy SBRT to primary tumor, nephrectomy 4 weeks later. V was pared by 1 base and J by 5 bases, with 17 bases between. The CDR3 is 16 amino acids. Germline CDR1 and CDR2: SGHTA and FQGNSA. The sample comes from a study of radiation and T cells in renal cell carcinoma. Study-wide findings and caveats: Without pretreatment biopsies, baseline tumor clonotype presence was undetermined.

The V gene is TRBV7-2, the J gene TRBJ1-1; D gene uncertain. The receptor was isolated from a woman aged 50 to 65 with renal cell carcinoma. Sample: blood, taken from a patient whose treatment included radiotherapy and nephrectomy. The CDR3 bases are TGTGCCAGCAGCTTAGTGGCGGTCTCAATGGGGACTGAAGCTTTCTTT. It translates to CASSLVAVSMGTEAFF.